This T cell receptor beta chain comes out of a study of blood T cell repertoires in COVID-19. As for the study in general: The samples span acute and convalescent COVID-19 from the United States, Italy and Spain. The analysed material was cDNA or gDNA that came from T cells, B-cell-depleted T cells, or PBMCs.

The CDR3 has 14 amino acids. The germline V gene has CDR1 KGHDR and CDR2 SFDVKD. Trimming left V 4 bases short and J 7 bases short, with 10 bases between. This clone appeared a few times. As originally analysed: How many nucleated cells were present was estimated from reference gene primer amplification. The table came from immunoSEQ multiplex PCR; TCRdb's copy has only in-frame clones and leaves some out. V and J calls and clone size are those listed in that table; D and trimming were worked out from the DNA. Counted here are 70,000 to 95,000 clones, around 80% occurring once; the ten biggest clones make up just over 20%.

The receptor was derived from a human donor in a cohort sampled during active COVID-19. The chain links TRBV24-1 to TRBJ1-6; no definite D call. The specimen sequenced was peripheral blood. The CDR3 is CATSEATENSPLHF. DNA of the CDR3: TGTGCCACCAGTGAGGCGACGGAGAATTCACCCCTCCACTTT.